This entry lists 32 T cell receptor beta chains sequenced from one sample in a study of blood T cell repertoires in COVID-19. Using immunoSEQ multiplex PCR, the repertoire was profiled, and TCRdb retains in-frame clones only, with some absent. This sample yields around 70,000 clones, of which 70% to 90% are seen a single time; 18% belongs to the top ten. Sequencing was done on a sample of peripheral blood. These TCRs come from a woman aged 55-69 years with acute or convalescent COVID-19.

Comment on this clone: No conserved phenylalanine or tryptophan ends this CDR3, so it is likely a read error. No DNA is shown, since the ends of the CDR3 on it are uncertain; the CDR3 is the one TCRdb lists. This chain links TRBV6-5 with TRBJ1-1; no DNA check was done on the table's D call, TRBD1. A total of 12 residues make up the CDR3, ends included. CDR1 and CDR2 (germline): MNHEY, SVGAGI. The CDR3 reads CASSYLGTPWVL.

The rearrangement uses TRBV7-9 and TRBJ2-7; possibly TRBD2 for D (5 bases). V was trimmed by 3 bases and J by 3 bases, leaving 9 bases between them. The CDR3 is 13 amino acids. In germline, CDR1 is SEHNR, CDR2 FQNEAQ (reference sequence). The CDR3 spells CASSFSAVYEQYF. The DNA for the CDR3 is TGTGCCAGCAGCTTTTCAGCGGTCTACGAGCAGTACTTC.

The chain recombines TRBV6-2 or TRBV6-3 with TRBJ1-2, with 9 bases lining up with TRBD1. V dropped 6 bases and J dropped 7; count of bases not matched to a gene: 9. This CDR3 is 14 amino acids long. The V gene's germline CDR1 is MNHEY and CDR2 SVGEGT. CDR3 sequence reads: CASSRQGGFVGYTF. For the CDR3, the DNA is TGTGCCAGCAGCCGACAGGGGGGCTTCGTTGGCTACACCTTC.

This clone has a single count. The J gene is TRBJ1-3, the V gene TRBV7-2; no clear D gene. Per germline, CDR1 SGHTA and CDR2 FQGNSA. With 1 base removed from V and 4 bases from J, the gap between germline ends came to 8 bases. The CDR3 has 14 residues. The DNA for the CDR3 is TGTGCCAGCAGCTTAGGAGGAATGGGAAACACCATATATTTT. Encoded protein: CASSLGGMGNTIYF.

The chain carries TRBV6-6 and TRBJ2-7; D remains unclear. Trimming left V 2 bases short and J 4 bases short, with 6 bases between. CDR3 length: 12 amino acids. CDR1 and CDR2 (germline): MNHNY, SVGAGI (reference sequence). CDR3 in DNA: TGTGCCAGCAGTTACCTACGTTACGAGCAGTACTTC. It encodes CASSYLRYEQYF.

The chain combines TRBV6-2 or TRBV6-3 with TRBJ2-3; 10 bases map to TRBD1. Germline V CDR1 and CDR2: MNHEY, SVGEGT. The CDR3 totals 15 residues. The ends lost 5 bases at V and 2 bases at J; junction bases unmatched: 4. The chain's CDR3 is CASSDRGHVTDTQYF. CDR3 nucleotides: TGTGCCAGCAGTGACAGGGGGCATGTCACAGATACGCAGTATTTT.

The chain employs TRBV2 and TRBJ1-6; 7 nucleotides align to TRBD1. The germline V gene has CDR1 SNHLY and CDR2 FYNNEI. V gave up 3 bases and J gave up 7 bases; unmatched junction bases: 6. The CDR3 contains 15 residues. CDR3 protein: CASSERGLANSPLHF. The CDR3 DNA reads TGTGCCAGCAGTGAGAGGGGGCTTGCGAATTCACCCCTCCACTTT.

The rearrangement links TRBV18 to TRBJ1-4; 7 bases are a match to TRBD1. Germline V gene lookup returns CDR1 KGHSH and CDR2 LQKENI. The CDR3 is made up of 13 amino acids. After removal of 2 bases from V and 7 bases from J, the junction contained 1 base not matched to a gene. The CDR3 loop reads CASSPGTVEKLFF. For the CDR3, the DNA is TGTGCCAGCTCACCAGGGACAGTTGAAAAACTGTTTTTT.

The count of this clone is one. This chain connects TRBV7-2 to TRBJ1-2, with unresolved D. In germline, CDR1 is SGHTA, CDR2 FQGNSA. With 0 bases removed from V and 0 bases from J, the gap between germline ends came to 8 bases. The CDR3 contains 15 residues. The CDR3 sequence is CASSLAGPSNYGYTF. The DNA of the CDR3 is TGTGCCAGCAGCTTAGCGGGCCCCTCTAACTATGGCTACACCTTC.

This chain links TRBV5-1 with TRBJ2-3; no definite D call. This CDR3 has 14 residues. V was trimmed by 2 bases and J by 0 bases, leaving 7 bases between them. Germline CDR1 is SGHRS and CDR2 is YFSETQ. The CDR3 loop reads CASSFSTSTDTQYF. In nucleotides, the CDR3 is TGCGCCAGCAGCTTTAGTACTAGCACAGATACGCAGTATTTT.

The chain employs TRBV3-1 (or the pseudogene TRBV3-2) and TRBJ2-3, with TRBD2 matching 8 bases. J lost 6 bases, V lost 6 bases, and 11 bases had no gene match. Germline-derived CDR1 and CDR2 are LGHDT and YNNKEL (reference sequence). This CDR3 comprises 15 residues. CDR3 nucleotide sequence: TGTGCCAGCAGGTTCACTGGGGCGGGGGGCGATACGCAGTATTTT. Translation: CASRFTGAGGDTQYF.

Turning to this clone: Distinct nucleotide sequences in the sample also encode this CDR3. The V and J genes are TRBV7-2 and TRBJ1-5; maybe TRBD1 (6 bases). Germline V gene lookup returns CDR1 SGHTA and CDR2 FQGNSA. The CDR3 consists of 16 residues. Trimming took 3 bases from V and 6 from J, leaving 18 bases between them. CDR3 DNA sequence: TGTGCCAGCAGCTTCAATGGGGGGGCGGGTGGTCAGCCCCAGCATTTT. Translating it yields CASSFNGGAGGQPQHF.

CDR3 amino acids: CAWSRQAGANVLTF. Here the CDR3 DNA reads TGTGCCTGGAGTAGGCAGGCTGGGGCCAACGTCCTGACTTTC. V is TRBV30 and J is TRBJ2-6; D is ambiguous. This CDR3 contains 14 residues. The ends were cut back, 2 bases at V and 2 bases at J, with 7 bases in the middle. Per germline, CDR1 GTSNPN and CDR2 SVGIG (reference sequence).

The rearrangement uses TRBV5-1 and TRBJ2-7, with 10 positions matching TRBD1. Germline-derived CDR1 and CDR2 are SGHRS and YFSETQ. This CDR3 is built from 15 residues. Losses at the gene ends were 3 bases for V and 1 base for J; bases not matched to a gene: 4. For the CDR3, the DNA is TGCGCCAGCAGCTCGGGACAGGGGATTTCCTACGAGCAGTACTTC. It codes for CASSSGQGISYEQYF.

The rearrangement uses TRBV7-2 and TRBJ1-1, with D uncertain. The germline CDR1 and CDR2 sequences are SGHTA and FQGNSA. The CDR3 has 14 amino acids. V lost 9 bases, J lost 4 bases, and 18 bases lay in between. The CDR3 sequence is CASISQRGVTEAFF. The CDR3 DNA sequence: TGTGCCAGTATCTCCCAGCGCGGGGTCACTGAAGCTTTCTTT.

CDR3 in DNA: TGTGCCATCAGTGAAAAAAGACAGGGTGGCTATGGCTACACCTTC. Translating it yields CAISEKRQGGYGYTF. The chain employs TRBV10-3 and TRBJ1-2; the match to TRBD1 covers 7 bases. CDR1 and CDR2 from the germline V gene are ENHRY and SYGVKD. The length of the CDR3 is 15 residues. V gave up 3 bases and J gave up 4 bases; unmatched junction bases: 8.

This chain connects TRBV29-1 to TRBJ2-2; 8 nucleotides align to TRBD1. The V gene's germline CDR1 is SQVTM and CDR2 ANQGSEA. The CDR3 has 14 amino acids. With V trimmed by 7 bases and J by 1 base, 5 bases remained unmatched. The CDR3 DNA is TGCAGCGCGATCGACAGGGGGAACACCGGGGAGCTGTTTTTT. It translates to CSAIDRGNTGELFF.

The J gene is TRBJ1-2, the V gene TRBV7-2, with 11 bases identical to TRBD1. J gave up 2 bases and V 3 bases, and 2 bases lay outside the gene matches. This CDR3 is built from 15 residues. Germline loops: CDR1 SGHTA, CDR2 FQGNSA. The CDR3 protein is CASSLGDRGNYGYTF. DNA of the CDR3: TGTGCCAGCAGCTTGGGGGACAGGGGGAACTATGGCTACACCTTC.

This clone was picked up one time. The rearrangement links TRBV19 to TRBJ1-5; TRBD1 aligns across 9 bases. Germline-derived CDR1 and CDR2 are LNHDA and SQIVND (reference sequence). The CDR3 covers 18 residues. The V segment lost 3 bases and the J segment 0 bases; nucleotides outside the gene matches: 9. In DNA form, the CDR3 reads TGTGCCAGTAGTATTAGTGGGACAGGGAAATATAGCAATCAGCCCCAGCATTTT. Translated: CASSISGTGKYSNQPQHF.

In its sample, this clone was seen a few times. The chain employs TRBV5-8 and TRBJ2-7; 7 bases match TRBD1. V shed 7 bases, J shed 6 bases, and the junction held 13 bases outside the gene matches. The germline gives CDR1 SGHTS, CDR2 YDEGEE. This CDR3 has 14 amino acids. CDR3 bases: TGTGCCAGCGTTTACAGGGGTCCCCTCGTCGAGCAGTACTTC. Encoded protein: CASVYRGPLVEQYF.

The V call is TRBV6-6, the J call TRBJ1-6, with 9 positions matching TRBD1. This CDR3 is 14 amino acids long. Germline V gives CDR1 MNHNY, CDR2 SVGAGI (reference sequence). V trimming: 4 bases; J trimming: 8 bases; junction bases outside the gene matches: 3. For the CDR3, the DNA is TGTGCCAGCAGTTTACAGGGGGCTCATTCACCCCTCCACTTT. As protein: CASSLQGAHSPLHF.

The chain links TRBV5-4 to TRBJ2-3, with 8 bases matching TRBD1. The length of the CDR3 is 14 residues. V gave up 5 bases and J gave up 1 base; unmatched junction bases: 3. The germline gives CDR1 SGHNT, CDR2 YYREEE (reference sequence). The CDR3 DNA reads as TGTGCCAGCAGAAGGGGACAGGGCACAGATACGCAGTATTTT. This encodes CASRRGQGTDTQYF.

Written as DNA, the CDR3 is TGTGCCAGTAGTATCGGCCCGAGGACAGACAATCAGCCCCAGCATTTT. Encoded protein: CASSIGPRTDNQPQHF. The chain is built from TRBV19 and TRBJ1-5; D possibly corresponds to TRBD1 (6 bases). The V and J ends lost 3 bases and 3 bases respectively, with 15 bases between them. This CDR3 is built from 16 residues. Germline V gene lookup returns CDR1 LNHDA and CDR2 SQIVND (reference sequence). The whole variable domain, filled in from reference TRBV19 and TRBJ1-5, reads DGGITQSPKYLFRKEGQNVTLSCEQNLNHDAMYWYRQDPGQGLRLIYYSQIVNDFQKGDIAEGYSVSREKKESFPLTVTSAQKNPTAFYLCASSIGPRTDNQPQHFGDGTRLSIL.

V and J are TRBV28 and TRBJ1-4; unclear D gene. Per germline, CDR1 MDHEN and CDR2 SYDVKM. The V end was cut by 8 bases, the J end by 0 bases, with 10 bases between. The CDR3 extends over 14 amino acids. CDR3 region: CASERLATNEKLFF. DNA for the CDR3: TGTGCCAGCGAGAGGTTGGCAACTAATGAAAAACTGTTTTTT.

The CDR3: CASRALTGSNQPQHF. Here the CDR3 DNA reads TGTGCCAGTAGAGCTCTCACAGGGAGCAATCAGCCCCAGCATTTT. The rearrangement uses TRBV19 and TRBJ1-5; D may be TRBD1 (6 bases). The CDR3 runs to 15 residues. Germline-derived CDR1 and CDR2 are LNHDA and SQIVND (reference sequence). V shed 6 bases and J shed 1 base, with 13 bases lying between them.

This chain connects TRBV24-1 to TRBJ1-2; TRBD1 matches at 8 bases. Losses at the gene ends were 4 bases for V and 2 bases for J; bases not matched to a gene: 8. The CDR3 length is 16 residues. The germline V gene encodes CDR1 KGHDR and CDR2 SFDVKD. The CDR3 DNA reads as TGTGCCACCAGTGACCCCCGGGCAGGGGGCAACTATGGCTACACCTTC. This sequence encodes CATSDPRAGGNYGYTF.

V gene TRBV6-6 combines with J gene TRBJ2-2; possibly TRBD1 for D (5 bases). This CDR3 region has 11 residues. Germline CDR1 MNHNY, CDR2 SVGAGI (reference sequence). Trimming left V 6 bases short and J 8 bases short, with 7 bases between. The CDR3 here is CASRDIGELFF. The CDR3 region has the DNA TGTGCCAGCAGGGACATTGGGGAGCTGTTTTTT.

This chain links TRBV30 with TRBJ1-5; D possibly corresponds to TRBD1 (5 bases). The germline V gene encodes CDR1 GTSNPN and CDR2 SVGIG (reference sequence). This CDR3 has 15 residues. The ends were cut back, 2 bases at V and 3 bases at J, with 14 bases in the middle. CDR3: CAWSPGQGYNQPQHF. CDR3 nucleotides: TGTGCCTGGAGTCCGGGTCAGGGCTACAATCAGCCCCAGCATTTT.

This clone has just a few counts. The V call is TRBV5-1, the J call TRBJ1-1; weak D call: TRBD1 (6 bases). This CDR3 comprises 14 residues. Germline assignment: CDR1 SGHRS and CDR2 YFSETQ. V was clipped by 4 bases and J by 1 base, with 11 bases between them. CDR3 DNA sequence: TGCGCCAGCAGCCCAGGGGCACGGAACACTGAAGCTTTCTTT. It encodes CASSPGARNTEAFF. The full variable domain, with the rest looked up from reference TRBV5-1 and TRBJ1-1, is KAGVTQTPRYLIKTRGQQVTLSCSPISGHRSVSWYQQTPGQGLQFLFEYFSETQRNKGNFPGRFSGRQFSNSRSEMNVSTLELGDSALYLCASSPGARNTEAFFGQGTRLTVV.

The chain employs TRBV6-4 and TRBJ2-2; the match to TRBD1 covers 11 bases. The germline V gene has CDR1 MRHNA and CDR2 SNTAGT. With 6 bases clipped from V and 6 bases from J, the junction kept 3 bases outside the gene matches. The CDR3 length is 14 residues. Here the CDR3 DNA reads TGTGCCAGCAGAGGACAGGGGGCGTCCGGGGAGCTGTTTTTT. Its protein product is CASRGQGASGELFF.

The V gene is TRBV9, the J gene TRBJ1-1; D is unresolved. This CDR3 region has 13 residues. The V end was cut by 6 bases, the J end by 1 base, with 10 bases between. From germline, CDR1 is SGDLS and CDR2 YYNGEE. The chain's CDR3 is CASTTGRNTEAFF. For the CDR3, the DNA is TGTGCCAGCACTACCGGTCGGAACACTGAAGCTTTCTTT.

The chain is built from TRBV9 and TRBJ2-3, with D possibly matching TRBD2 (5 bases). The length of the CDR3 is 15 residues. Germline V gives CDR1 SGDLS, CDR2 YYNGEE. The V gene lost 0 bases and the J gene lost 1 base, with 9 bases spanning the gap. The chain's CDR3 is CASSVGVGGTDTQYF. The CDR3, as DNA: TGTGCCAGCAGCGTAGGGGTGGGAGGCACAGATACGCAGTATTTT.